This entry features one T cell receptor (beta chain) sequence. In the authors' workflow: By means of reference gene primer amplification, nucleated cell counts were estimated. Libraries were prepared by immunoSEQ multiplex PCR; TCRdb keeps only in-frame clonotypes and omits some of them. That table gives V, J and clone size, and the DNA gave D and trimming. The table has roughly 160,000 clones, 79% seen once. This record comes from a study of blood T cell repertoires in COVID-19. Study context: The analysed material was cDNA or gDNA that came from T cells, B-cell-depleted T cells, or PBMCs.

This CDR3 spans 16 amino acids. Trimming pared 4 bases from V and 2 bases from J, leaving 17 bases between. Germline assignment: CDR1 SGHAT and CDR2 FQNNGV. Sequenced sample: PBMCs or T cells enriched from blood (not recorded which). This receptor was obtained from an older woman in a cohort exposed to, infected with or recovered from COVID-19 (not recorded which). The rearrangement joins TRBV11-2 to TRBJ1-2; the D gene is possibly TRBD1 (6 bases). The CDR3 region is CASSSLRGPGNYGYTF. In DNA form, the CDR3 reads TGTGCCAGCAGCTCCCTCAGGGGACCGGGGAACTATGGCTACACCTTC.